This is a list of T cell receptor beta chains from one sample in a study of glioma-infiltrating T cells. TCRdb reprocessed the multiplex PCR reads via MiXCR and lists one record per CDR3 protein. The sample comprises fewer than 500,000 distinct CDR3 sequences, less than 50% of which are singletons, and around 13% rests with the top ten. The sample consisted of glioma tissue, nonneoplastic brain tissue, or PBMCs (not recorded which). The origin of the receptors is a human donor with low-grade glioma or glioblastoma, undergoing nonglioma brain surgery, or in good health (not recorded which). CDR3s include the opening cysteine and the closing phenylalanine or tryptophan. The D gene is left open where the match is weak. The size field is filled for only some rows; it gives once, few, many or a size class.

clone_size j_call v_call d_call cdr3_nt cdr3_aa
many TRBJ2-3 TRBV20-1 TRBD2 TGCAGTGCTAGAGATAGGTCTAGCGGGAGCGTAACAGATACGCAGTATTTT CSARDRSSGSVTDTQYF
. TRBJ2-1 TRBV4-1 . TGCGCCAGCAGCCAAGATCCCAACAATGAGCAGTTCTTC CASSQDPNNEQFF
few TRBJ2-6 TRBV7-3 . TGTGCCAGCAGCCCTAAGGGAGTCTCTGGGGCCAACGTCCTGACTTTC CASSPKGVSGANVLTF
many TRBJ2-7 TRBV27 TRBD2 TGTGCCAGTACACCCTATGCGGGGGGGAGCTACGAGCAGTACTTC CASTPYAGGSYEQYF
. TRBJ2-1 TRBV20-1 TRBD2 TGCAGTGCTAGAGAGGGCGGGAGGGCTGCTGAGCAGTTCTTC CSAREGGRAAEQFF
few TRBJ2-3 TRBV4-1 TRBD2 TGCGCCAGCAGCCAAGGACTAGCGGACGATTTCACAGATACGCAGTATTTT CASSQGLADDFTDTQYF
. TRBJ2-1 TRBV24-1 TRBD2 TGTGCCACCAGTGACCCGGGACTAGCGGGAGGGCCGTATTTCTTC CATSDPGLAGGPYFF
. TRBJ1-1 TRBV20-1 . TGCAGTGCCTGGGCGGGGGGGCAGGCCCGCCTTGAAGCTTTCTTT CSAWAGGQARLEAFF
. TRBJ2-7 TRBV5-4 TRBD1 TGTGCCAGCAGCCCCGGACAGGGCCGAGGCGAGCAGTACTTC CASSPGQGRGEQYF
. TRBJ2-4 TRBV4-3 . TGCGCCAGCAGCCAAGAAGGGCACGCAGAAGCCAAAAACATTCAGTACTTC CASSQEGHAEAKNIQYF
. TRBJ2-1 TRBV2 . TGTGCCAGCAGTGAAGCGCGAACGGGAGCCGATGAGCAGTTCTTC CASSEARTGADEQFF
. TRBJ2-1 TRBV5-6 TRBD2 TGTGCCAGCAGCCCGGACGGCGGGAGGGCGAGTGAGCAGTTCTTC CASSPDGGRASEQFF
. TRBJ2-7 TRBV20-1 . TGCAGTGCTAGAAGCCGGCAGGGTCGCCGTCTCGAGCAGTACTTC CSARSRQGRRLEQYF
many TRBJ2-1 TRBV28 TRBD2 TGTGCCAGCAGTCCACCCGGGACTAGAAGCAATGAGCAGTTCTTC CASSPPGTRSNEQFF
. TRBJ1-3 TRBV3-1 . TGTGCCAGCAGCCTCAAGGGAGCCTCTGGAAACACCATATATTTT CASSLKGASGNTIYF
few TRBJ2-1 TRBV12-3/TRBV12-4 . TGTGCCAGCAGTTCCGCCGGGCCCGGGGGGCAGTTCTTC CASSSAGPGGQFF
. TRBJ2-1 TRBV20-1 . TGCAGTGCTAGAAATAGGCAACGCTCCTACAATGAGCAGTTCTTC CSARNRQRSYNEQFF
few TRBJ2-3 TRBV20-1 TRBD2 TGCAGTGCTAGTGAGGCTAGCGGTCGCACAGATACGCAGTATTTT CSASEASGRTDTQYF
. TRBJ1-5 TRBV5-5 TRBD1 TGTGCCAGCACCATGGGACAGTATAGCAATCAGCCCCAGCATTTT CASTMGQYSNQPQHF
many TRBJ1-5 TRBV27 . TGTGCCAGCACCCCGGGCAGGAATAGCAATCAGCCCCAGCATTTT CASTPGRNSNQPQHF
few TRBJ2-1 TRBV15 TRBD1 TGTGCCACCAGCAGAGGGGGGACAGTCTACAATGAGCAGTTCTTC CATSRGGTVYNEQFF
many TRBJ2-5 TRBV28 . TGTGCCAGCAGTTTAAGGACCGAGACCCAGTACTTC CASSLRTETQYF
few TRBJ1-1 TRBV10-2 . TGCGCCAGCAGATTATCTATGGGGAACACTGAAGCTTTCTTT CASRLSMGNTEAFF
few TRBJ2-3 TRBV7-9 . TGTGCCAGCACCTTCGGGGTAGCAAGCACAGATACGCAGTATTTT CASTFGVASTDTQYF
. TRBJ1-1 TRBV7-7 TRBD1 TGTGCCAGCAGCTACCCCGCTGACAGGGAGAGGGACACTGAAGCTTTCTTT CASSYPADRERDTEAFF
. TRBJ1-2 TRBV7-9 . TGTGCCAGCAGCCAAACCAACTATGGCTACACCTTC CASSQTNYGYTF
many TRBJ2-2 TRBV27 . TGTGCCAGCAGTACACTACTGGGTCCCGGGGAGCTGTTTTTT CASSTLLGPGELFF